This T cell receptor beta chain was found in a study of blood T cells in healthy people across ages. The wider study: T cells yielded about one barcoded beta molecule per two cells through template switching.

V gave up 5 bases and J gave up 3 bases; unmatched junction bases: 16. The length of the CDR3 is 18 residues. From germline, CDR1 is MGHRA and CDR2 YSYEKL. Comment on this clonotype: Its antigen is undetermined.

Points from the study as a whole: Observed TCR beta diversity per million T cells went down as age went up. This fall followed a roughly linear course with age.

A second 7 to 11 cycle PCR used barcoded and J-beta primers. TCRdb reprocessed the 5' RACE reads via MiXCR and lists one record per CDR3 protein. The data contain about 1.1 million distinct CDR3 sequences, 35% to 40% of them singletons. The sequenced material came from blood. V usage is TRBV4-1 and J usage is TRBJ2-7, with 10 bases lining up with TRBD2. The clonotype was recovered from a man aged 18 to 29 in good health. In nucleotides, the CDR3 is TGCGCCAGCAGCGACCTAGTTGAGCGGGGGGGCCGGGGCTACGAGCAGTACTTC. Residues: CASSDLVERGGRGYEQYF.